Following are 22 T cell receptor beta chains from one sample sequenced in a study of radiation and T cells in renal cell carcinoma. Time point in this sample: blood 4 weeks post-SBRT, at nephrectomy. Treatment in this sample: 15 Gy SBRT to primary tumor, nephrectomy 4 weeks later. The table came from immunoSEQ multiplex PCR; TCRdb's copy has only in-frame clones and leaves some out. The sample shows over 90,000 clones, 84% of them seen only once. The sample consisted of blood, taken from a patient whose treatment included radiotherapy and nephrectomy. These receptors originate from a man in his fifties or sixties with renal cell carcinoma.

The chain combines TRBV27 with TRBJ2-3; a weak D match, TRBD1 (5 bases). The CDR3 length is 13 residues. The V end was cut by 0 bases, the J end by 5 bases, with 6 bases between. Germline assignment: CDR1 MNHEY and CDR2 SMNVEV (reference sequence). CDR3 sequence (DNA): TGTGCCAGCAGTTTATCAGGGGTAGATACGCAGTATTTT. It specifies CASSLSGVDTQYF.

There are a few counts of this clone. The chain is built from TRBV2 and TRBJ2-4; D is possibly TRBD1 or TRBD2 (5 bases each). V lost 4 bases, J lost 4 bases, and 14 bases lay in between. The CDR3 loop spans 15 amino acids. Germline values: CDR1 SNHLY, CDR2 FYNNEI. The CDR3 DNA reads as TGTGCCAGCAGTGGCAGGGCCACGGGGAAAAACATTCAGTACTTC. This gives the protein CASSGRATGKNIQYF.

This clone appeared once. The CDR3 DNA reads TGCGCCAGCAGCCAAGGCCCCCCTGAAAAACTGTTTTTT. This translates into CASSQGPPEKLFF. The chain joins TRBV4-3 to TRBJ1-4; D call uncertain. CDR3 size: 13 residues. Germline-derived CDR1 and CDR2 are LGHNA and YSLEER. V dropped 1 base and J dropped 7 bases, with 7 bases sitting between them.

CDR3 residues: CSALSGRAWTQYF. The CDR3 region has the DNA TGCAGCGCTCTTAGCGGGAGGGCGTGGACCCAGTACTTC. This chain connects TRBV29-1 to TRBJ2-5; 11 bases line up with TRBD2. CDR3 length: 13 residues. Germline V gene sequence: CDR1 SQVTM, CDR2 ANQGSEA. Trimming removed 7 bases from V and 7 bases from J; junction bases left unmatched: 8.

This clone was observed a handful of times. This chain uses TRBV19 with TRBJ2-1; D is perhaps TRBD1 (6 bases). Germline V gives CDR1 LNHDA, CDR2 SQIVND (reference sequence). The V end lost 7 bases, the J end lost 3 bases, and 22 bases lay between the germline ends. The CDR3 has 17 amino acids. CDR3 in DNA: TGTGCCAGTACCCGTGGGATAACCGGGACAAGCTACAATGAGCAGTTCTTC. This translates into CASTRGITGTSYNEQFF.

CDR3 sequence: CAISGYGIHSYEQYF. The CDR3 DNA reads TGTGCCATCAGTGGATACGGGATACATTCCTACGAGCAGTACTTC. This rearrangement joins TRBV10-3 to TRBJ2-7, with D maybe TRBD2 (5 bases). The germline V gene has CDR1 ENHRY and CDR2 SYGVKD. CDR3 length: 15 amino acids. Between the trimmed V and J ends, which lost 4 bases and 1 base, there was a span of 14 bases.

The chain uses TRBV28 and TRBJ1-2; D uncertain. The V end lost 4 bases, the J end lost 2 bases, and 11 bases lay between the germline ends. The CDR3 is 14 amino acids. Germline assignment: CDR1 MDHEN and CDR2 SYDVKM. This CDR3 reads CASSYQVTNYGYTF. The CDR3 nucleotides are TGTGCCAGCAGTTACCAGGTTACAAACTATGGCTACACCTTC.

The chain carries TRBV2 and TRBJ1-2; no definite D call. V lost 5 bases and J 14 bases, leaving 6 bases between the germline ends. Germline assignment: CDR1 SNHLY and CDR2 FYNNEI. CDR3 length: 8 residues. CDR3 amino acids: CASSFGTF. CDR3 nucleotides: TGTGCCAGCAGTTTCGGGACCTTC.

J is TRBJ2-7 and V is TRBV6-5; TRBD1 aligns across 9 bases. The CDR3 has 14 amino acids. Germline trimming cut 6 bases from V and 3 bases from J; bases unmatched to any gene: 6. Germline CDR1 MNHEY, CDR2 SVGAGI. The CDR3 DNA reads as TGTGCCAGCAGCTCCGGGACAGGGCTCTACGAGCAGTACTTC. Amino acids: CASSSGTGLYEQYF.

The chain combines TRBV11-3 with TRBJ2-3, with D unresolved. This CDR3 has 13 amino acids. In germline, CDR1 is SGHNT, CDR2 YENEEA. The germline V and J ends were trimmed by 2 bases and 0 bases, with 3 bases remaining between them. CDR3 coding DNA: TGTGCCAGCAGCTTACTTAGCACAGATACGCAGTATTTT. As protein: CASSLLSTDTQYF.

The chain is built from TRBV10-3 and TRBJ2-7, with 9 nucleotides matching TRBD2. Germline V gives CDR1 ENHRY, CDR2 SYGVKD. This CDR3 contains 13 residues. Trimming took 7 bases from V and 7 from J; bases not matched to a gene: 8. The CDR3 DNA reads as TGTGCCATCACCGGCGGGGGGGCGCGGGAGCAGTACTTC. This codes for CAITGGGAREQYF.

The rearrangement joins TRBV10-3 to TRBJ2-7; the match to TRBD2 covers 7 bases. CDR1 is ENHRY, CDR2 SYGVKD, per germline. There are 18 residues in the CDR3. V was pared by 2 bases and J by 1 base, with 14 bases of the junction left unmatched. The CDR3 region is CAISEPTLSGRFSYEQYF. The CDR3 DNA reads TGTGCCATCAGTGAGCCCACTCTGTCCGGGAGGTTTTCCTACGAGCAGTACTTC.

The chain combines TRBV6-5 with TRBJ1-4, with a weak D call TRBD1 (6 bases). Germline loops: CDR1 MNHEY, CDR2 SVGAGI. The V end lost 3 bases, the J end lost 6 bases, and 11 bases lay between the germline ends. The CDR3 has 14 residues. The CDR3 region is CASSYSGADEKLFF. As DNA, the CDR3 is TGTGCCAGCAGTTATTCGGGGGCCGATGAAAAACTGTTTTTT.

The table lists this clone with many counts. This rearrangement joins TRBV2 to TRBJ2-7; D may be TRBD2 (6 bases). Trimming stripped 0 bases from V and 6 bases from J, with 12 bases between. The germline V gene has CDR1 SNHLY and CDR2 FYNNEI. This CDR3 contains 14 residues. CDR3 coding DNA: TGTGCCAGCAGTGAAGCGCTTCGGAGGGCCGAGCAGTACTTC. Translated: CASSEALRRAEQYF.

This chain uses TRBV10-3 with TRBJ2-7; 7 positions match TRBD1. Trimming cost V 1 base and J 6 bases; bases outside gene matches: 6. The germline V gene encodes CDR1 ENHRY and CDR2 SYGVKD. This CDR3 contains 14 residues. The CDR3 reads CAISEYRGSGEQYF. CDR3 nucleotides: TGTGCCATCAGTGAGTACAGGGGTTCGGGCGAGCAGTACTTC.

V gene TRBV25-1 combines with J gene TRBJ1-4; weak D call: TRBD1 (5 bases). The V end was cut by 4 bases, the J end by 6 bases, with 12 bases between. The CDR3 contains 14 residues. Germline V gene data show CDR1 as MGHDK and CDR2 as SYGVNS. CDR3 DNA: TGTGCCAGCAGTGTGCGGGGGTCGGATGAAAAACTGTTTTTT. Translated: CASSVRGSDEKLFF.

This sequence joins TRBV6-1 and TRBJ2-5, with 16 bases lining up with TRBD2. CDR1 and CDR2 from the germline V gene are MNHNS and SASEGT. V shed 4 bases, J shed 5 bases, and the junction held 7 bases outside the gene matches. This CDR3 comprises 17 residues. The CDR3 sequence is CASSAGTSGRAGETQYF. The CDR3 DNA sequence: TGTGCCAGCAGTGCCGGGACTAGCGGGAGGGCCGGGGAGACCCAGTACTTC.

The CDR3 region has the DNA TGTGCCAGCAGCTTAGGCAGGGGGCTTTTTCACATTCAGTACTTC. Translated, it gives CASSLGRGLFHIQYF. The rearrangement uses TRBV7-2 and TRBJ2-4; 8 positions match TRBD1. The CDR3 is 15 residues long. Trimming cost V 1 base and J 8 bases; bases outside gene matches: 7. CDR1 and CDR2 from the germline V gene are SGHTA and FQGNSA.

The chain carries TRBV18 and TRBJ2-5; D perhaps matches TRBD2 (6 bases). Germline V gene lookup returns CDR1 KGHSH and CDR2 LQKENI. V gave up 3 bases and J gave up 4 bases, with 15 bases separating them. The CDR3 has 15 residues. CDR3 in DNA: TGTGCCAGCTCACCGGGACCGGGGGTCCGAGAGACCCAGTACTTC. Protein product: CASSPGPGVRETQYF.

This clone was observed a handful of times. This chain links TRBV11-3 with TRBJ2-7; D is unresolved. The germline V gene encodes CDR1 SGHNT and CDR2 YENEEA. V was shortened by 2 bases and J by 9 bases, with 20 bases between the two germline ends. The CDR3 has 15 amino acids. The CDR3 nucleotides read TGTGCCAGCAGCTTAAATGAGCACATCCGCCTAGGGCAGTACTTC. Its translation: CASSLNEHIRLGQYF.

The rearrangement uses TRBV5-1 and TRBJ1-3; D uncertain. The CDR3 contains 16 residues. From germline, CDR1 is SGHRS and CDR2 YFSETQ. The germline V and J ends were trimmed by 0 bases and 0 bases, with 10 bases remaining between them. For the CDR3, the DNA is TGCGCCAGCAGCTTGGAAGGGAAACTCTCTGGAAACACCATATATTTT. Protein product: CASSLEGKLSGNTIYF. The complete variable domain, with remaining parts taken from reference TRBV5-1 and TRBJ1-3, reads KAGVTQTPRYLIKTRGQQVTLSCSPISGHRSVSWYQQTPGQGLQFLFEYFSETQRNKGNFPGRFSGRQFSNSRSEMNVSTLELGDSALYLCASSLEGKLSGNTIYFGEGSWLTVV.

The chain is built from TRBV19 and TRBJ1-3; 7 bases are shared with TRBD1. V was pared by 2 bases and J by 1 base, with 2 bases of the junction left unmatched. This CDR3 comprises 15 residues. CDR1 is LNHDA, CDR2 SQIVND, per germline (reference sequence). The CDR3 DNA reads TGTGCCAGTAGTATACCACAGGGGTCTGGAAACACCATATATTTT. This sequence encodes CASSIPQGSGNTIYF.